The clone carrying this T cell receptor beta chain was picked up one time. Residents of 24 US areas, aged about 18 to 100 years, made up the participants. Assignment of participants to cohorts was predicated upon participant-reported clinical history. Some clones are missing from TCRdb's copy, which holds only in-frame ones; the method was immunoSEQ multiplex PCR. The sample records about 130,000 clones, less than 90% being singletons. The sample belongs to a study of blood T cell repertoires in COVID-19. Trimming pared 4 bases from V and 0 bases from J, leaving 10 bases between. CDR3 size: 15 residues. In germline, CDR1 is SNHLY, CDR2 FYNNEI.

The source of this sequence is a man aged 30 to 45 who had recovered from COVID-19. Sequences were obtained from PBMCs or T cells enriched from blood (not recorded which). The J gene is TRBJ1-5, the V gene TRBV2; no definite D call. The CDR3 DNA sequence: TGTGCCAGCAGTGCGGAGAATTATAGCAATCAGCCCCAGCATTTT. This gives the protein CASSAENYSNQPQHF.